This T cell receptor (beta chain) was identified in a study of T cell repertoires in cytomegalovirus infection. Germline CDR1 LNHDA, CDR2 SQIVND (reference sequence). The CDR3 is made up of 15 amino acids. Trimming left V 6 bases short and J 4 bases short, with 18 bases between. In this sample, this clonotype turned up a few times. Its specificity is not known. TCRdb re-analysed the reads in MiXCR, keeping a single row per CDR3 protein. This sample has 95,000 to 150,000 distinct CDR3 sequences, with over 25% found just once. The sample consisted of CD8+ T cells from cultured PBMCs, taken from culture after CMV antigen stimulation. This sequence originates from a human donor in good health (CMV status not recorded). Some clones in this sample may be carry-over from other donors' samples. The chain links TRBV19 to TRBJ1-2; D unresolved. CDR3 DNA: TGTGCCAGTAGCCCCCGAGGCCGAGAGTTCTATGGCTACACCTTC. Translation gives CASSPRGREFYGYTF.